This T cell receptor beta chain was found in a study of Ad26.COV2.S vaccination and SARS-CoV-2 variants (dated by TCRdb to the early 2020s). About the study as a whole: Vaccine-arm donors came from COV1001, a multicentre, randomized, double-blind, placebo-controlled phase I-IIa trial of Ad26.COV2.S in healthy adults. Ad26.COV2.S was given intramuscularly at 5x10^10 or 1x10^11 viral particles, as a single shot or as two shots 56 days apart. Trial participants were randomized into five groups of five: low-dose or high-dose Ad26.COV2.S given once or twice, or placebo on both occasions. The TCR-sequenced set comprised around 30 samples: some 19 Ad26.COV2.S vaccine recipients, 5 placebo recipients and 8 SARS-CoV-2 convalescent individuals. Throughout the experiments and outcome assessment, investigators stayed blinded to trial group allocation. Sequencing of the TCRbeta repertoire served to evaluate the specificity and breadth of SARS-CoV-2-reactive T cell receptors following Ad26.COV2.S vaccination.

Paper-wide results and their limitations: It was noted by the authors that total T cell responses may have been underestimated by the TCR breadth and depth analyses. Non-spike TCR breadth was comparable between vaccine and placebo recipients, consistent with the vaccine containing only spike. Comparing responses between vaccine doses or regimens was not something the study was powered to do. Substantial breadth of spike-specific CD8+ and CD4+ T cell responses was reported after vaccination. Higher spike-specific TCR breadth was observed in Ad26.COV2.S recipients than in placebo recipients (P = 0.0014).

Worth noting for this clone: This clone's antigen is unknown. Base qualities are not at hand, and no much larger clone is one base apart.

Read against the paper, the sample's treatment or condition label means: 15 to 20 received Ad26.COV2.S at low or high dose, single or two shots; roughly 5 received placebo; per-sample allocation not given. Repertoires of vaccine and placebo recipients were sequenced from samples collected on day 63 after the first injection. Cohort 1b enrolled 20 to 30 adults aged 18-55 years at a single site in Boston, USA, between 29 July and 7 August 2020. Ad26.COV2.S consisted of a replication-incompetent adenovirus type 26 vector by which a prefusion-stabilized SARS-CoV-2 spike protein from the original Wuhan strain was expressed. The immunoSEQ Assay was the method used to sequence TCRbeta CDR3 regions. After extraction, genomic DNA underwent amplification by bias-controlled multiplex PCR, followed by high-throughput sequencing. As for how the authors treated the data: To quantify the absolute abundance of every unique TCRbeta CDR3 region, sequences were collapsed and filtered. Usable DNA was measured by amplifying reference genes present in all nucleated cells, and TCRbeta template counts were normalized to that usable DNA to estimate T cell fraction. Repertoire TCRs were annotated as SARS-CoV-2-specific by exact matching of V gene, CDR3 amino acid sequence and J gene to a known reactive TCR set. The reference SARS-CoV-2 TCR set was derived from MIRA and filtered for enrichment in COVID-19-positive ImmuneCODE repertoires, a step that removed public or cross-reactive TCRs. Based on the MIRA antigens, annotated TCRs were further analysed at the level of specific ORF or position within ORF. Breadth was defined as the number of annotated unique rearrangements divided by the total number of unique productive rearrangements, and depth was defined as the summed frequency of the annotated unique rearrangements. Two-sided Wilcoxon rank-sum tests were applied when comparing TCR breadth between groups. Drawn from immuneACCESS, this table holds only the in-frame rearrangements with V and J called that TCRdb kept. Clones are partly lost; checked studies trace under half to an unresolved V gene and leave the rest unexplained. That table furnishes V, J and clone size, whereas the DNA furnished D and trimming. Recorded for this sample are some 480,000 clones; 70% to 90% of them occurred a single time. The top ten constitute around 13% of the sample.

CDR1 is given as SGHDT and CDR2 as YYEEEE, both from the germline V gene. V and J lose 4 bases and 7 bases, and a span of 12 bases separates them. The CDR3 starts with the cysteine, ends with the phenylalanine, and has 12 residues. Left in the record is the CDR3 DNA by itself, 36 bases read in frame from the first base. The sequence links TRBV5-6 to TRBJ2-7, and the D gene may be TRBD1, 6 bases matching. This TCR was sampled from a person aged 18-60 years who received the Ad26.COV2.S COVID-19 vaccine or a placebo. The sequences come from peripheral blood, collected in a trial of Ad26.COV2.S vaccine versus placebo. The nucleotide sequence is TGTGCCAGCAGCGCCTTCACAGGGGAGCAGTACTTC. Its amino acids are CASSAFTGEQYF.